A single T cell receptor beta chain is shown here with its context. The table lists this clonotype with many counts. There is no known antigen for this receptor. Base qualities are not at hand, and no much larger clone is one base apart. Interpreted using the paper, the treatment or condition label stands for: allogeneic hematopoietic cell transplantation with graft depleted of TCRalphabeta T cells and CD19 B cells. The children who served as transplant recipients had been given grafts of TCRalphabeta/CD19-depleted allogeneic hematopoietic cells. The CDR3 holds 13 amino acids from the cysteine to the phenylalanine. The read is trimmed to its CDR3 DNA, 39 bases read in frame from base 1. The germline V gene encodes CDR1 DFQATT and CDR2 SNEGSKA (reference sequence). The junction carries 13 bases between V and J, which are trimmed by 1 base and 6 bases respectively. Library construction relied on PCR. Sequencing relied on an Illumina HiSeq 2500. TCR library preparation used molecular barcoding, with unique molecular identifiers applied to normalize quantification of the TCRbeta repertoire. The public reads were run again by TCRdb, first through fastp at Q25 and then through MiXCR, and only productive beta chains were kept. Rows are unified per CDR3 protein, each entry keeping the most common DNA and genes. The table for this sample lists over 450,000 distinct CDR3 sequences; about 10% of them were counted only once. Of the sample, around 2% falls within the top ten clones.

This entry comes from a study of T-cell reconstitution after alpha-beta-depleted transplantation in children listed by TCRdb under 2016. Background for the entire study: The study quantitatively tracked T-cell immune reconstitution after TCRalphabeta/CD19-depleted allogeneic hematopoietic cell transplantation in children using TCR repertoire profiling. The paper as a whole reports these results and caveats: Over subsequent months, a decline in hyperexpanded clone frequencies was noted, and after one year, T-cell counts and TCRbeta diversity were mostly ascribed to newly produced T cells. In some patients, the high TCRbeta diversity seen at day 60 was put down to recipient T cells and intrathymic progenitors that had survived conditioning. About two months after transplant, the apparently early recovery of alphabetaT-cell counts reportedly depended on just several hundred clones that had expanded rapidly and came from non-depleted graft cells.

The source was PBMCs, collected before TCRalphabeta/CD19-depleted stem cell transplant. The sequence joins TRBV20-1 to TRBJ2-7; no D gene can be assigned with confidence. The TCR originated in a child aged 2 to 15 with inherited bone marrow failure, due to receive a stem cell transplant. The CDR3 protein sequence reads: CSARAPPSPEQYF. Read as DNA, the sequence is TGCAGTGCTAGAGCACCCCCCTCTCCCGAGCAGTACTTC.